Below, 5 T cell receptor beta chains from the same sample are listed, as sequenced in a study of beta chain features in type 1 diabetes. Study outcomes and limitations: In every one of the four CD4+ subsets, TCRB CDR3s were moderately but significantly shorter in Type 1 diabetes patients.

These receptors lack a known antigen. Expressed TCRB transcripts were sequenced because the isolated RNA had all been reverse transcribed beforehand. Clones were sequenced by immunoSEQ multiplex PCR, and TCRdb holds only the in-frame ones, with some missing. The sample records more than 250,000 clones, 13% to 15% being singletons. Sequencing was done on a sample of naive CD4+ T cells from blood. Receptors were obtained from a man in his thirties or forties with type 1 diabetes.

The table lists this clone with a few counts. The chain joins TRBV7-2 to TRBJ2-1; 8 bases match TRBD2. Germline values: CDR1 SGHTA, CDR2 FQGNSA. The CDR3 contains 16 residues. V was clipped by 1 base and J by 8 bases; unmatched bases: 10. CDR3 in DNA: TGTGCCAGCAGCTTAGGTCTCAGCGGGAGTAGGTATGAGCAGTTCTTC. Translation: CASSLGLSGSRYEQFF.

V is TRBV29-1 and J is TRBJ1-1, with a possible D match to TRBD1 (6 bases). CDR1 is SQVTM, CDR2 ANQGSEA, per germline. CDR3 size: 12 residues. Trimming took off 7 bases at V and 0 bases at J, with 9 bases between the two ends. CDR3 DNA sequence: TGCAGCGGTACAGGGATGAACACTGAAGCTTTCTTT. Translated, it gives CSGTGMNTEAFF.

V gene TRBV7-9 combines with J gene TRBJ1-1; D remains unclear. This CDR3 region has 14 residues. CDR1 and CDR2 (germline): SEHNR, FQNEAQ (reference sequence). The V and J ends lost 3 bases and 7 bases respectively, with 15 bases between them. As DNA, the CDR3 is TGTGCCAGCAGCTTCGAGGGCGGTGGCGGTGAAGCTTTCTTT. Translation gives CASSFEGGGGEAFF.

This clone was counted ten times or more. The chain recombines TRBV7-2 with TRBJ2-7; no clear D. CDR3 length: 12 residues. CDR1 and CDR2 (germline): SGHTA, FQGNSA. Deletions cut 5 bases from V and 6 bases from J, with 11 bases between. This chain's CDR3 is CASSHLVGEQYF. The CDR3 coding sequence is TGTGCCAGCAGCCACCTCGTCGGCGAGCAGTACTTC.

This chain uses TRBV7-9 with TRBJ2-1; D remains unclear. The germline V and J ends were trimmed by 1 base and 4 bases, with 8 bases remaining between them. Germline CDR1 SEHNR, CDR2 FQNEAQ (reference sequence). The CDR3 is 14 residues long. The CDR3 is CASSLEAEYNEQFF. The CDR3 bases are TGTGCCAGCAGCTTAGAGGCGGAGTACAATGAGCAGTTCTTC.